These T cell receptor beta chains were read from a single sample in a study of beta chain features in type 1 diabetes. TCRdb's copy holds only in-frame clones and misses some; the assay was immunoSEQ multiplex PCR. The sample shows approximately 37,000 clones, 64% of them seen only once. Source material: Tregs from blood. The receptors originated from a young woman in good health. The CDR3 runs from the conserved cysteine through the conserved F or W. Fields, in order: J gene, V gene, CDR3 protein.

TRBJ2-7,TRBV6-1,CASRGLAGSSEQYF
TRBJ2-7,TRBV5-1,CASSLGAGRDEQYF
TRBJ1-1,TRBV20-1,CSARAQVEAFF
TRBJ2-3,TRBV29-1,CSVTSGGPDTQYF
TRBJ2-5,TRBV11-2,CASSRFGGKETQYF
TRBJ2-7,TRBV6-5,CASSSWGPSYEQYF
TRBJ2-1,TRBV2,CASQDRGPDEQFF
TRBJ2-1,TRBV7-8,CASSLAPTSGTRNEQFF
TRBJ1-2,TRBV14,CASSQIRGQGASGYGYTF
TRBJ2-3,TRBV5-1,CASSLGWSSGTTDTQYF
TRBJ1-5,TRBV19,CASSIQSNQPQHF
TRBJ1-1,TRBV4-1,CASSLGVGVNTEAFF
TRBJ1-2,TRBV19,CASSIGGFNYGYTF
TRBJ2-3,TRBV30,CAWSLLAGGLDTQYF
TRBJ2-1,TRBV5-1,CASSLAPGIYNEQFF
TRBJ2-1,TRBV6-6,CASKSSVANEQFF
TRBJ1-2,TRBV27,CANSLQGTWGYTF
TRBJ1-5,TRBV2,CASSQTGVSNQPQHF
TRBJ2-1,TRBV7-2,CASSPRLAGFYNEQFF
TRBJ2-5,TRBV23-1,CASSRAGPQGTQYF
TRBJ1-5,TRBV19,CASSIQGQGVQPQHF
TRBJ2-2,TRBV18,CASSPLGGPNTGELFF
TRBJ2-1,TRBV5-8,CASSHAWGEGNEQFF
TRBJ2-4,TRBV18,CASSPDRDRAAKNIQYF
TRBJ2-2,TRBV19,CASSTRTSGRNTGELFF
TRBJ1-2,TRBV2,CASSNEPGQGYGYTF
TRBJ2-1,TRBV2,CASKRQGTYNEQFF
TRBJ1-1,TRBV5-1,CASSLEGRGRSPEAFF
TRBJ2-1,TRBV19,CASSLAGAANEQFF
TRBJ2-3,TRBV18,CASSRLVWMGESTDTQYF
TRBJ2-2,TRBV13,CASSFLAGEAGELFF
TRBJ2-1,TRBV9,CASSPPSGTSGAGEQFF
TRBJ1-1,TRBV2,CASRDRAGTEAFF
TRBJ2-4,TRBV6-6,CASSHASDRANIQYF
TRBJ1-1,TRBV2,CARGQGVTEAFF
TRBJ1-5,TRBV5-1,CASSLTGADQPQHF
TRBJ2-7,TRBV10-2,CASTAGSFYEQYF
TRBJ2-1,TRBV9,CASSPRGGARNPDSYNEQFF
TRBJ2-5,TRBV7-3,CASSERGQDQETQYF
TRBJ2-5,TRBV7-2,CASSQNQGTGQETQYF